The rows below give T cell receptor beta chains drawn from one sample of a study of cytomegalovirus exposure and HLA in healthy donors. TCRdb keeps only in-frame clones here, not all; method: immunoSEQ multiplex PCR. Among roughly 130,000 clones listed, about 80% were seen once. Sequenced material: PBMCs. Receptor source: a man aged 35-49 years in good health and CMV-seronegative. CDR3s include the opening cysteine and the closing phenylalanine or tryptophan. The D gene is left open where the match is weak. Clone size is not always given. Where it is, it says once, few, many or a class for expanded clones.

d_call | j_call | v_call | clone_size | cdr3_aa | cdr3_nt
NA | TRBJ2-7 | TRBV6-5 | NA | CASMRTVSYEQYF | TGTGCCAGCATGAGGACAGTCTCCTACGAGCAGTACTTC
NA | TRBJ2-7 | TRBV30 | NA | CAWSASSYEQYF | TGTGCCTGGAGCGCGAGCTCCTACGAGCAGTACTTC
NA | TRBJ1-4 | TRBV10-3 | NA | CAIGEGSTNEKLFF | TGTGCCATCGGAGAGGGTTCAACTAATGAAAAACTGTTTTTT
TRBD1 | TRBJ1-5 | TRBV19 | once | CASSIRQGLGYSNQPQHF | TGTGCCAGTAGTATCCGACAGGGATTAGGATATAGCAATCAGCCCCAGCATTTT
NA | TRBJ2-6 | TRBV21-1 | NA | CASSQTGSSGANVLTF | TGTGCCAGCAGTCAAACGGGGAGTTCTGGGGCCAACGTCCTGACTTTC
NA | TRBJ1-5 | TRBV19 | few | CASSPTGRDQPQHF | TGTGCCAGTAGTCCTACAGGGCGAGATCAGCCCCAGCATTTT
NA | TRBJ2-7 | TRBV4-1 | NA | CASSQVVGDYEQYF | TGCGCCAGCAGCCAAGTGGTCGGAGACTACGAGCAGTACTTC
TRBD2 | TRBJ2-2 | TRBV13 | NA | CASSLRRLAGPANTGELFF | TGTGCCAGCAGCTTACGGAGACTAGCGGGACCCGCGAACACCGGGGAGCTGTTTTTT
NA | TRBJ2-7 | TRBV15 | NA | CATSIEASYEQYF | TGTGCCACCAGCATCGAGGCGTCCTACGAGCAGTACTTC
TRBD1 | TRBJ1-1 | TRBV7-9 | NA | CASSPGLGTGGMNTEAFF | TGTGCCAGCAGCCCAGGGTTAGGGACAGGGGGGATGAACACTGAAGCTTTCTTT
NA | TRBJ2-7 | TRBV2 | NA | CASSILQYEQYF | TGTGCCAGCAGTATACTACAATACGAGCAGTACTTC
NA | TRBJ1-2 | TRBV7-9 | NA | CASSLASVFYGYTF | TGTGCCAGCAGCTTAGCGTCAGTTTTCTATGGCTACACCTTC
NA | TRBJ2-3 | TRBV5-1 | once | CASSPGQGPDTQYF | TGCGCCAGCAGCCCCGGGCAGGGGCCAGATACGCAGTATTTT
TRBD1 | TRBJ1-2 | TRBV7-8 | NA | CASSQGVTANYGYTF | TGTGCCAGCAGCCAGGGGGTGACAGCTAACTATGGCTACACCTTC
NA | TRBJ2-7 | TRBV18 | NA | CASSPDRYEQYF | TGTGCCAGCTCACCCGACAGGTACGAGCAGTACTTC
NA | TRBJ2-3 | TRBV7-3 | NA | CASSLGSTSTDTQYF | TGTGCCAGCAGCTTAGGGAGTACTAGCACAGATACGCAGTATTTT
NA | TRBJ2-5 | TRBV13 | NA | CASSLGTRKQETQYF | TGTGCCAGCAGCTTAGGGACACGGAAACAAGAGACCCAGTACTTC